The 6 T cell receptor beta chains below were found in one sample sequenced in a study of tumor-infiltrating lymphocytes in localized non-small cell lung cancer. TCRdb keeps only in-frame clones here, not all; method: immunoSEQ multiplex PCR. The sample lists 25,000 to 30,000 clones; 80% to 90% were seen once. Sequencing was done on a sample of lung tumor tissue. The receptors shown here come from a human donor with non-small cell lung cancer.

This rearrangement joins TRBV6-5 to TRBJ1-5; possibly TRBD1 for D (6 bases). Germline CDR1 is MNHEY and CDR2 is SVGAGI. V was cut by 2 bases and J by 10 bases, with 12 bases left in between. The CDR3 contains 13 residues. The CDR3 reads CASSYQTGHPQHF. The CDR3 region has the DNA TGTGCCAGCAGTTACCAAACAGGGCACCCCCAGCATTTT.

J is TRBJ1-5 and V is TRBV4-3; D gene uncertain. Germline V gene lookup returns CDR1 LGHNA and CDR2 YSLEER. This CDR3 region has 15 residues. V gave up 1 base and J gave up 4 bases, with 11 bases separating them. The CDR3 sequence is CASSQGPGGNQPQHF. CDR3 coding DNA: TGCGCCAGCAGCCAAGGGCCGGGCGGGAATCAGCCCCAGCATTTT.

The chain employs TRBV12-5 and TRBJ2-3; D gene uncertain. This CDR3 contains 12 residues. Trimming stripped 6 bases from V and 2 bases from J, with 6 bases between. Germline CDR1 and CDR2: LGHNT and FRNRAP. The CDR3, as DNA: TGTGCTAGTGGCCAGAACACAGATACGCAGTATTTT. Translated: CASGQNTDTQYF.

This clone was observed a handful of times. The CDR3 bases are TGCAGCGCCGTCCGGGGGGGGGCCAAAAACATTCAGTACTTC. It specifies CSAVRGGAKNIQYF. The chain carries TRBV29-1 and TRBJ2-4, with TRBD2 matching over 8 bases. In germline, CDR1 is SQVTM, CDR2 ANQGSEA. With V trimmed by 7 bases and J by 1 base, 6 bases remained unmatched. The CDR3 length is 14 residues.

The rearrangement joins TRBV27 to TRBJ2-1, with TRBD1 identical over 8 bases. This CDR3 contains 16 residues. V shed 5 bases and J 2 bases; nucleotides not matched to a gene: 8. Germline V CDR1 and CDR2: MNHEY, SMNVEV (reference sequence). The CDR3 DNA follows: TGTGCCAGCAGTCCCACAGGGGGGTTCACCTACAATGAGCAGTTCTTC. Amino acids: CASSPTGGFTYNEQFF.

This sequence joins TRBV19 and TRBJ1-5; 7 bases align to TRBD1. The ends lost 7 bases at V and 2 bases at J; junction bases unmatched: 8. The CDR3 spans 15 residues. Per the germline V gene, CDR1 is LNHDA and CDR2 is SQIVND (reference sequence). In DNA, the CDR3 is TGTGCCAGTACTGACAGGGCGTTAGGCAATCAGCCCCAGCATTTT. Protein sequence: CASTDRALGNQPQHF.